This T cell receptor (beta chain) is from a study of beta chain features in type 1 diabetes. Every single donor gave one heparinised blood draw, and these averaged about 116 mL. Each sorted population was over 95% pure. Every isolated RNA sample was fully reverse transcribed, so sequencing captured expressed TCRB transcripts. Sequenced by immunoSEQ multiplex PCR; TCRdb stores in-frame clones only, minus some. The table lists a few hundred thousand clones, around 21% of them singletons. Overall study findings and caveats: Sequencing from cDNA could over-represent high-TCR-expressing cells. PCR might favor shorter templates, but any such skew would affect patients and controls equally. Shorter TCRB CDR3s, moderately but significantly so, marked every one of the four CD4+ subsets in Type 1 diabetes patients.

Germline V gene sequence: CDR1 GTSNPN, CDR2 SVGIG (reference sequence). This CDR3 spans 16 amino acids. The J segment lost 6 bases and the V segment lost 6 bases, leaving 20 bases of the junction unmatched. Notes on this clone: No antigen is known for it.

The sample taken for sequencing was naive CD4+ T cells from blood. V is TRBV30 and J is TRBJ2-7; 7 nucleotides line up with TRBD2. This receptor was identified in a woman aged 35 to 49 with type 1 diabetes. The CDR3 protein is CACLNRGELGLFEQYF. In DNA form, the CDR3 reads TGTGCCTGCCTTAATCGGGGGGAGTTGGGGCTCTTCGAGCAGTACTTC.